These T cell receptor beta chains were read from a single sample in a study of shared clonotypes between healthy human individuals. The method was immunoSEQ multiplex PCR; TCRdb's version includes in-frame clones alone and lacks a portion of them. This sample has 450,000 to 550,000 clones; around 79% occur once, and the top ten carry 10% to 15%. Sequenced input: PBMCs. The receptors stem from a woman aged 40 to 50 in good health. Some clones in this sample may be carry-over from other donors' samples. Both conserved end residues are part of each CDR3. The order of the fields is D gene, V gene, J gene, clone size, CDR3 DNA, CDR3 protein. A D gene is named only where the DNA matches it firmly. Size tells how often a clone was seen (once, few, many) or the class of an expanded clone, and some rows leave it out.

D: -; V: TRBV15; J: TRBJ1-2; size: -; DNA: TGTGCCACCAGCAGGGGAGGGGTTGAGGGGAACTATGGCTACACCTTC; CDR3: CATSRGGVEGNYGYTF
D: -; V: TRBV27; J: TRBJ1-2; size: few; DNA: TGTGCCAGCAGTAGGCCTTATCCCGGCTATGGCTACACCTTC; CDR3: CASSRPYPGYGYTF
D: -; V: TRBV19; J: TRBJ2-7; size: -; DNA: TGTGCCAGTAGTATACGCGACACGTACGAGCAGTACTTC; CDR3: CASSIRDTYEQYF
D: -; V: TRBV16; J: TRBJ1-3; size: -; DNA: TGTGCCAGCAGCCAATCTGGAAACACCATATATTTT; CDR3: CASSQSGNTIYF
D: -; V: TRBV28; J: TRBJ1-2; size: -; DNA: TGTGCCAGCAGCCTGGGGGGGAGCTATGGCTACACCTTC; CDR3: CASSLGGSYGYTF
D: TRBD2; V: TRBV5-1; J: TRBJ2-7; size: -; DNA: TGCGCCAGCAGCTTGGTTAGCGGGAACCACTACGAGCAGTACTTC; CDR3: CASSLVSGNHYEQYF
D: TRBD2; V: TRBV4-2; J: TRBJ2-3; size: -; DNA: TGTGCCAGCAGCCAAGCAGCGGGAGGCTCTCAGGATACGCAGTATTTT; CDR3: CASSQAAGGSQDTQYF
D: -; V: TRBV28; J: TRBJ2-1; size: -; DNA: TGTGCCAGCACCACCTTGGAGGGGCCCTCGTACAATGAGCAGTTCTTC; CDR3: CASTTLEGPSYNEQFF
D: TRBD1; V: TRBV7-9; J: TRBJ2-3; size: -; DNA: TGTGCCAGCAGGGACGACAGGACAGGCCTGGGTACAGATACGCAGTATTTT; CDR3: CASRDDRTGLGTDTQYF
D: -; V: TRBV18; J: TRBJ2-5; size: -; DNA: TGTGCCAGCTCACCTACTGCGGCAGGGCACGAGACCCAGTACTTC; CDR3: CASSPTAAGHETQYF
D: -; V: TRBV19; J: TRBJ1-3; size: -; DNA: TGTGCCACCACCTCTGGAAACACCATATATTTT; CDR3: CATTSGNTIYF
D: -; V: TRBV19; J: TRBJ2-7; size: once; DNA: TGTGCCAGCGGTTTTTTCGGCTACGAGCAGTACTTC; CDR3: CASGFFGYEQYF
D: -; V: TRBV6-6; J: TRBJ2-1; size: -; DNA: TGTGCCAGCAGTTACTCGGTAGACTCCTACAATGAGCAGTTCTTC; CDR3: CASSYSVDSYNEQFF